This T cell receptor beta chain originates from a study of vaccination and CD4 T cells after COVID-19. Study summary: Sampling after COVID took place at a median of 101 days (range 35 to 161) following diagnosis.

Indicated time point: late sampling 161 to 241 days after vaccination in three convalescent patients. The CDR3 loop spans 19 amino acids. The V and J ends lost 2 bases and 0 bases respectively, with 17 bases between them. Germline V gives CDR1 MDHEN, CDR2 SYDVKM. MiXCR was run by TCRdb on the PCR reads, yielding one entry per CDR3 protein. The table has about 40,000 distinct CDR3 sequences, approximately 40% seen once. This clonotype was detected only once. The source material was CD4+ T cells from blood, sampled about 7 months after SARS-CoV-2 vaccination. The receptor comes from a human donor who had recovered from COVID-19. This chain links TRBV28 with TRBJ2-6; D might be TRBD1 or TRBD2, each matching 5 bases. For the CDR3, the DNA is TGTGCCAGCAGTTTAGGAACCGGGACCTCCCTCTCTGGGGCCAACGTCCTGACTTTC. It specifies CASSLGTGTSLSGANVLTF.